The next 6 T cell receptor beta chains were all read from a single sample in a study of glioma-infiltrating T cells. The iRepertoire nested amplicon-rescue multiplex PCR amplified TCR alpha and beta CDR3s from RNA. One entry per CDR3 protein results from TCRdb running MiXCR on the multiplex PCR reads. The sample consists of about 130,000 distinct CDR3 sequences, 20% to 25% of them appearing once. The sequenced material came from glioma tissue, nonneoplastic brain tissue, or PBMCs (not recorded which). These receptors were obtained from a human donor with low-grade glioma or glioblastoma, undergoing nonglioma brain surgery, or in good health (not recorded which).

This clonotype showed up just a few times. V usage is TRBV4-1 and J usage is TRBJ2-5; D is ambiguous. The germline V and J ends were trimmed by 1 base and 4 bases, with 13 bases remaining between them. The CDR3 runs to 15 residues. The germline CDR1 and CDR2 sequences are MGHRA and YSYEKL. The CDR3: CASSQAGGGPETQYF. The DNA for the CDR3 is TGCGCCAGCAGCCAAGCGGGCGGTGGGCCAGAGACCCAGTACTTC.

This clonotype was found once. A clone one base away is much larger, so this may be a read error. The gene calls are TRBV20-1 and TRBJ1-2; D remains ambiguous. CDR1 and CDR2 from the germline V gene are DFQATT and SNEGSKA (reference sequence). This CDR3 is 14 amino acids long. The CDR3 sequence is CSAREDARNYSYTF. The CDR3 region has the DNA TGCAGTGCTAGAGAGGACGCAAGGAACTATAGCTACACCTTC.

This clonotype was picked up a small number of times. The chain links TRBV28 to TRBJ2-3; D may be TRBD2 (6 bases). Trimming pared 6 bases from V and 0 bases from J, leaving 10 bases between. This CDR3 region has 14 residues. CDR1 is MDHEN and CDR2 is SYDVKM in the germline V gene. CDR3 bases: TGTGCCAGCAGGGGGGGAGTCAGCACAGATACGCAGTATTTT. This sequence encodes CASRGGVSTDTQYF.

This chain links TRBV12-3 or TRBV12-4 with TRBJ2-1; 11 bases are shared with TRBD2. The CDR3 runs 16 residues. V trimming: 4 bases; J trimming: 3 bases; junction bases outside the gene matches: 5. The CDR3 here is CASSWPSGGSYNEQFF. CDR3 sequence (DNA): TGTGCCAGCAGTTGGCCTAGCGGGGGGAGCTACAATGAGCAGTTCTTC.

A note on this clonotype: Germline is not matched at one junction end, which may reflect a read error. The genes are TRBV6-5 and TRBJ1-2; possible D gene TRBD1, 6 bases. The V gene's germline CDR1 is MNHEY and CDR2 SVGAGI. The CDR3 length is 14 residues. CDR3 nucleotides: TGTGCCGGCAGTAACAGGGTTCCTAACTATGGCTACACCTTC. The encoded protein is CAGSNRVPNYGYTF.

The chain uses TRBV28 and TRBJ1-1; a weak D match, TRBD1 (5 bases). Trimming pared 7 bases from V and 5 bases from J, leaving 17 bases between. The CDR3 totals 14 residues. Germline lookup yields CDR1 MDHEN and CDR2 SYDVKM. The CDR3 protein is CASTFRGGRTEAFF. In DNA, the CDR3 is TGTGCCAGCACCTTTCGGGGGGGTCGGACTGAAGCTTTCTTT.